The 5 T cell receptor beta chains in this list originate from one sample, sequenced in a study of control samples from healthy donors and cancer patients. Measured with immunoSEQ multiplex PCR; TCRdb has only the in-frame clones, and not every one. The sample comprises approximately 190,000 clones, about nine tenths of which are singletons, and approximately 2% rests with the top ten. The sequenced sample consisted of blood. Receptor source: a man aged 25 to 40 in good health.

The rearrangement links TRBV29-1 to TRBJ2-7; 7 nucleotides agree with TRBD1. This CDR3 comprises 13 residues. Per germline, CDR1 SQVTM and CDR2 ANQGSEA. V lost 4 bases to trimming and J lost 0 bases; unmatched junction nucleotides: 3. CDR3: CSVATGSSYEQYF. CDR3 nucleotides: TGCAGCGTTGCGACAGGGTCCTCCTACGAGCAGTACTTC.

This chain joins TRBV19 and TRBJ1-1; D might be TRBD1 (6 bases). The CDR3 is 15 residues long. Trimming pared 7 bases from V and 8 bases from J, leaving 23 bases between. CDR1 and CDR2 from the germline V gene are LNHDA and SQIVND (reference sequence). In nucleotides, the CDR3 is TGTGCCAGTACCCGACCTGCTAAGGGGGGGTTGGAAGCTTTCTTT. Its translation is CASTRPAKGGLEAFF.

The table lists this clone with a few counts. The V call is TRBV7-9, the J call TRBJ1-1, with D possibly being TRBD1 (5 bases). Per the germline V gene, CDR1 is SEHNR and CDR2 is FQNEAQ (reference sequence). Trimming cost V 1 base and J 9 bases, with 12 bases left between them. This CDR3 region has 13 residues. The CDR3 protein is CASSLVSGAKAFF. The DNA of the CDR3 is TGTGCCAGCAGCTTAGTTTCTGGGGCCAAAGCTTTCTTT.

The V and J genes are TRBV19 and TRBJ1-1; TRBD1 agrees at 7 bases. The CDR3 covers 17 residues. Germline V CDR1 and CDR2: LNHDA, SQIVND (reference sequence). J lost 1 base, V lost 4 bases, and 12 bases had no gene match. The CDR3 sequence: CASSKTLTGPKNTEAFF. In DNA, the CDR3 is TGTGCCAGTAGTAAGACGTTGACAGGGCCGAAGAACACTGAAGCTTTCTTT.

The chain uses TRBV7-2 and TRBJ1-2; D ambiguous. The ends were cut back, 5 bases at V and 2 bases at J, with 15 bases in the middle. The length of the CDR3 is 15 residues. CDR1 and CDR2 from the germline V gene are SGHTA and FQGNSA. In DNA, the CDR3 is TGTGCCAGCAGCCCCTCGAGTGTGGTCAACTATGGCTACACCTTC. Translating it yields CASSPSSVVNYGYTF.